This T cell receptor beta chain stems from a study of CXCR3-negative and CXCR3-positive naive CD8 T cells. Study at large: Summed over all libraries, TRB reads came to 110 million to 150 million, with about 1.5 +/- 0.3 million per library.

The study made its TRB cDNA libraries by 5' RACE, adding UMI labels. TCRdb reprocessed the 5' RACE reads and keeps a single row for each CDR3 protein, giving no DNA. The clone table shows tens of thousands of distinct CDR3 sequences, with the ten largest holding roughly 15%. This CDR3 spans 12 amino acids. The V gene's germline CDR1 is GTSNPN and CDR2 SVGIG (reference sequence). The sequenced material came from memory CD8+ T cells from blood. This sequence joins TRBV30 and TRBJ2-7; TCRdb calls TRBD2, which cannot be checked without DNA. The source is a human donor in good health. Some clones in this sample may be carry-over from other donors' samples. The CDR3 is CALSGPAYEQYF.